These 25 T cell receptor beta chains share one sample of origin, sequenced in a study of a mutant IDH1 vaccine in newly diagnosed glioma (dated by TCRdb to the early 2020s). The sample's time point label, in plain terms: week 11, during vaccination. Every vaccine dose consisted of 300 ug of a 20-mer mutant IDH1 peptide in Montanide, administered subcutaneously together with topical imiquimod. Library construction relied on the immunoSEQ multiplex PCR assay. TCRdb re-hosts the immuneACCESS table, in-frame sequences only. Its copies lack some clones; in the studies checked, an unresolved V gene accounts for under half of them, and the cause for the rest is not known. Recorded for this sample are 110,000 or so clones; 90% of them occurred a single time. The ten largest clones add up to roughly 0.61% of the sample. The antigens of these receptors remain unknown. Sequencing was performed on PBMCs, taken from a glioma patient whose treatment included an IDH1 peptide vaccine. The receptors were gathered from a woman aged 50 to 60 with glioma.

The gene calls are TRBV9 and TRBJ2-2; D call uncertain. The CDR3 is 13 residues long. Germline values: CDR1 SGDLS, CDR2 YYNGEE. With 4 bases removed from V and 2 bases from J, the gap between germline ends came to 6 bases. CDR3: CASSISNTGELFF. The DNA of the CDR3 is TGTGCCAGCAGCATAAGTAACACCGGGGAGCTGTTTTTT.

The chain uses TRBV12-5 and TRBJ1-1; D possibly corresponds to TRBD1 (5 bases). Germline CDR1 reads LGHNT; CDR2 reads FRNRAP. V dropped 7 bases and J dropped 8 bases, with 17 bases sitting between them. This CDR3 comprises 13 residues. CDR3 loop: CASATDPRAEAFF. CDR3 bases: TGTGCTAGTGCCACGGACCCCAGGGCGGAAGCTTTCTTT.

J is TRBJ2-2 and V is TRBV27; tentatively, D is TRBD1 (6 bases). V was shortened by 7 bases and J by 2 bases, with 17 bases between the two germline ends. This CDR3 is built from 16 residues. Per germline, CDR1 MNHEY and CDR2 SMNVEV (reference sequence). CDR3 region: CASNLLGHLNTGELFF. The CDR3 DNA follows: TGTGCCAGCAACTTATTGGGACACCTCAACACCGGGGAGCTGTTTTTT.

V is TRBV2 and J is TRBJ1-3; a weak D match, TRBD1 (5 bases). This CDR3 region has 15 residues. Germline V gene lookup returns CDR1 SNHLY and CDR2 FYNNEI. V lost 3 bases to trimming and J lost 0 bases, with 9 bases between them. CDR3 in amino acids: CASSDTGYSGNTIYF. The DNA for the CDR3 is TGTGCCAGCAGTGACACAGGTTACTCTGGAAACACCATATATTTT.

The V gene is TRBV27, the J gene TRBJ2-1, with D possibly matching TRBD1 (6 bases). V lost 4 bases to trimming and J lost 0 bases, with 10 bases between them. Germline V lookup: CDR1 MNHEY, CDR2 SMNVEV (reference sequence). The CDR3 sequence is 15 residues long. The CDR3 region has the DNA TGTGCCAGCAGTTGGACAGAGAGCTCCTACAATGAGCAGTTCTTC. Protein product: CASSWTESSYNEQFF.

This chain joins TRBV6-5 and TRBJ1-5; 7 bases agree with TRBD1. The CDR3 runs 12 residues. CDR1 MNHEY and CDR2 SVGAGI come from the germline V gene. J gave up 9 bases and V 5 bases, and 4 bases lay outside the gene matches. CDR3 DNA: TGTGCCAGCAGTCAGGGGGTGGCGCCCCAGCATTTT. The encoded protein is CASSQGVAPQHF.

Comment on this clone: Other DNA sequences from this sample encode an identical CDR3 as well. The rearrangement links TRBV5-6 to TRBJ1-3; D gene uncertain. The CDR3 extends over 15 amino acids. V was clipped by 0 bases and J by 2 bases, with 9 bases between them. Germline CDR1 is SGHDT and CDR2 is YYEEEE. The CDR3 DNA reads TGTGCCAGCAGCTTGGGCCCGATTACTGGAAACACCATATATTTT. Amino acids: CASSLGPITGNTIYF.

The chain couples TRBV14 to TRBJ2-7; the D gene is possibly TRBD1 (7 bases). With 4 bases removed from V and 3 bases from J, the gap between germline ends came to 16 bases. The germline V gene has CDR1 SGHDN and CDR2 FVKESK. The CDR3 loop spans 15 amino acids. The CDR3 loop is CASSPRLGGYYEQYF. The CDR3 nucleotides read TGTGCCAGCAGCCCGAGACTAGGGGGCTACTACGAGCAGTACTTC.

The rearrangement joins TRBV18 to TRBJ2-7; TRBD1 aligns across 9 bases. The CDR3 extends over 15 amino acids. Germline CDR1 KGHSH, CDR2 LQKENI. The ends lost 3 bases at V and 6 bases at J; junction bases unmatched: 9. CDR3 residues: CASSPPGQGMGEQYF. CDR3 coding DNA: TGTGCCAGCTCACCCCCGGGACAGGGTATGGGCGAGCAGTACTTC.

V usage is TRBV29-1 and J usage is TRBJ1-6; D is unclear. V shed 6 bases and J shed 7 bases, with 10 bases lying between them. Per germline, CDR1 SQVTM and CDR2 ANQGSEA. The CDR3 sequence is 12 residues long. CDR3 in amino acids: CSVTDGNSPLHF. CDR3 nucleotide sequence: TGCAGCGTGACCGACGGGAATTCACCCCTCCACTTT.

For the CDR3, the DNA is TGTGCCAGTAGTATTGCCTTTAATTCACCCCTCCACTTT. This translates into CASSIAFNSPLHF. The V gene is TRBV19, the J gene TRBJ1-6; D gene unclear. There are 13 residues in the CDR3. The germline V gene encodes CDR1 LNHDA and CDR2 SQIVND (reference sequence). V was trimmed by 3 bases and J by 6 bases, leaving 6 bases between them.

This clone came up a few times. The chain recombines TRBV5-1 with TRBJ2-7; D call uncertain. The CDR3 extends over 15 amino acids. Germline lookup yields CDR1 SGHRS and CDR2 YFSETQ. Trimming left V 4 bases short and J 0 bases short, with 14 bases between. The CDR3 nucleotides read TGCGCCAGCAGCGCTGGACCAACCGACTCCTACGAGCAGTACTTC. It is translated as CASSAGPTDSYEQYF. Supplemented by reference TRBV5-1 and TRBJ2-7, the full variable domain reads KAGVTQTPRYLIKTRGQQVTLSCSPISGHRSVSWYQQTPGQGLQFLFEYFSETQRNKGNFPGRFSGRQFSNSRSEMNVSTLELGDSALYLCASSAGPTDSYEQYFGPGTRLTVT.

This chain connects TRBV30 to TRBJ2-4; maybe TRBD1 (6 bases). The V gene's germline CDR1 is GTSNPN and CDR2 SVGIG (reference sequence). Trimming cost V 3 bases and J 8 bases, with 11 bases left between them. The CDR3 consists of 12 residues. In DNA form, the CDR3 reads TGTGCCTGGAGCGAGCAGGGGTACATTCAGTACTTC. Translation gives CAWSEQGYIQYF. Filled out from reference TRBV30 and TRBJ2-4, the complete variable domain reads SQTIHQWPATLVQPVGSPLSLECTVEGTSNPNLYWYRQAAGRGLQLLFYSVGIGQISSEVPQNLSASRPQDRQFILSSKKLLLSDSGFYLCAWSEQGYIQYFGAGTRLSVL.

The chain employs TRBV6-8 and TRBJ2-3, with D unresolved. CDR3 length: 17 residues. Germline loops: CDR1 MNHGY, CDR2 SAAAGT. V was shortened by 4 bases and J by 2 bases, with 19 bases between the two germline ends. CDR3 nucleotides: TGTGCCAGCAGTTCCCCCGGGTGGGGAAGCCTCACAGATACGCAGTATTTT. This gives the protein CASSSPGWGSLTDTQYF.

The chain links TRBV5-6 to TRBJ2-3, with 11 bases fitting TRBD2. CDR3 length: 15 amino acids. Germline V CDR1 and CDR2: SGHDT, YYEEEE. The ends lost 1 base at V and 8 bases at J; junction bases unmatched: 6. CDR3: CASSLIAGGSGTQYF. The CDR3 nucleotides are TGTGCCAGCAGCTTGATAGCGGGAGGGTCTGGTACGCAGTATTTT.

V usage is TRBV4-1 and J usage is TRBJ1-5; a weak D match, TRBD1 (6 bases). Germline CDR1 and CDR2: MGHRA and YSYEKL. The length of the CDR3 is 14 residues. Trimming pared 1 base from V and 6 bases from J, leaving 10 bases between. The CDR3 nucleotides are TGCGCCAGCAGCCAAGGCGGGGGCAGTCAGCCCCAGCATTTT. Its protein product is CASSQGGGSQPQHF.

The chain joins TRBV28 to TRBJ1-1, with 7 nucleotides matching TRBD1. V shed 3 bases, J shed 5 bases, and the junction held 9 bases outside the gene matches. CDR1 is MDHEN, CDR2 SYDVKM, per germline. The CDR3 contains 15 residues. The CDR3 DNA reads as TGTGCCAGCAGTTTCATCAGGGGGAGGGGTACTGAAGCTTTCTTT. Translation: CASSFIRGRGTEAFF.

This chain uses TRBV28 with TRBJ1-4; the match to TRBD1 covers 8 bases. The germline CDR1 and CDR2 sequences are MDHEN and SYDVKM. This CDR3 spans 15 amino acids. J was trimmed by 3 bases and V by 5 bases; bases with no gene match: 5. CDR3 sequence: CASSRLTGANEKLFF. Written as DNA, the CDR3 is TGTGCCAGCAGTCGGCTGACAGGGGCTAATGAAAAACTGTTTTTT.

The genes are TRBV10-2 and TRBJ1-1, with 8 nucleotides matching TRBD1. Germline CDR1 is WSHSY and CDR2 is SAAADI. This CDR3 region has 13 residues. J lost 3 bases, V lost 4 bases, and 1 base had no gene match. The CDR3, as DNA: TGCGCCAGCAGTGGACAGGGGCACACTGAAGCTTTCTTT. Translating gives CASSGQGHTEAFF.

In this sample, this clone turned up once. V usage is TRBV6-1 and J usage is TRBJ1-1; D is possibly TRBD1 (6 bases). Trimming left V 10 bases short and J 3 bases short, with 15 bases between. The germline CDR1 and CDR2 sequences are MNHNS and SASEGT. There are 13 residues in the CDR3. CDR3 in amino acids: CATRGPSYTEAFF. CDR3 nucleotides: TGTGCCACCCGGGGGCCGTCGTACACTGAAGCTTTCTTT.

The chain joins TRBV28 to TRBJ1-2; D is unresolved. V was clipped by 7 bases and J by 8 bases, with 20 bases between them. CDR1 is MDHEN, CDR2 SYDVKM, per germline. The CDR3 is 14 residues long. The CDR3 is CASTLNRGSGGYTF. DNA of the CDR3: TGTGCCAGCACCCTAAACAGAGGGTCCGGGGGCTACACCTTC.

The chain joins TRBV28 to TRBJ1-1; TRBD1 matches at 7 bases. The CDR3 contains 15 residues. V gave up 2 bases and J gave up 1 base; unmatched junction bases: 4. The V gene's germline CDR1 is MDHEN and CDR2 SYDVKM. The chain's CDR3 is CASSLPTGKNTEAFF. The DNA for the CDR3 is TGTGCCAGCAGTTTACCGACAGGGAAGAACACTGAAGCTTTCTTT.

V usage is TRBV7-9 and J usage is TRBJ1-6; 7 bases match TRBD1. CDR1 is SEHNR, CDR2 FQNEAQ, per germline (reference sequence). This CDR3 is built from 17 residues. V lost 5 bases, J lost 0 bases, and 7 bases stayed unmatched. CDR3 amino acids: CASSTPAGGSYNSPLHF. In DNA form, the CDR3 reads TGTGCCAGCAGCACACCCGCAGGGGGCTCCTATAATTCACCCCTCCACTTT.

V is TRBV18 and J is TRBJ1-1, with TRBD1 matching over 7 bases. The CDR3 spans 14 residues. J was trimmed by 1 base and V by 2 bases; bases with no gene match: 1. CDR1 and CDR2 (germline): KGHSH, LQKENI. The CDR3 bases are TGTGCCAGCTCACCAGGACAGGAGAACACTGAAGCTTTCTTT. It codes for CASSPGQENTEAFF.

The chain is built from TRBV11-2 and TRBJ1-6, with D unresolved. Germline values: CDR1 SGHAT, CDR2 FQNNGV. CDR3 length equals 14 residues. Trimming took off 1 base at V and 10 bases at J, with 11 bases between the two ends. This chain's CDR3 is CASSLGSGRSPLHF. Here the CDR3 DNA reads TGTGCCAGCAGCTTAGGCTCAGGTAGATCACCCCTCCACTTT.